Presented here are 30 T cell receptor beta chains from one specimen sequenced in a study of T cell repertoires in cytomegalovirus infection. Their specific antigens are unknown. TCRdb passed the reads through MiXCR, listing each CDR3 protein once. The data hold about 570,000 distinct CDR3 sequences, with over 35% observed a single time. Sample: cultured PBMCs, taken from culture after CMV antigen stimulation. Source of these receptors: a human donor in good health (CMV status not recorded). Some clones in this sample may be carry-over from other donors' samples.

This clonotype was counted once. The chain links TRBV12-3 or TRBV12-4 to TRBJ1-1; 8 bases are shared with TRBD1. J lost 4 bases, V lost 6 bases, and 10 bases had no gene match. The CDR3 is 15 amino acids. The chain's CDR3 is CASSHGQGRRTEAFF. In DNA form, the CDR3 reads TGTGCCAGCAGCCACGGACAGGGCAGGCGCACTGAAGCTTTCTTT.

This clonotype was counted only a few times. V is TRBV12-3 or TRBV12-4 and J is TRBJ1-4; unclear D gene. The CDR3 is 14 residues long. Trimming took 8 bases from V and 8 from J, leaving 18 bases between them. The CDR3 coding sequence is TGTGCCAGCCTATCATCTACGGCGAGGGAAAAACTGTTTTTT. It yields the protein CASLSSTAREKLFF.

The chain employs TRBV7-2 and TRBJ2-7; D may be TRBD2 (5 bases). Trimming took 3 bases from V and 6 from J, leaving 9 bases between them. Germline V gene sequence: CDR1 SGHTA, CDR2 FQGNSA. CDR3 length equals 12 residues. The CDR3 here is CASSFLAGEQYF. CDR3 DNA sequence: TGTGCCAGCAGCTTCCTAGCCGGCGAGCAGTACTTC.

This clonotype was detected many times. This chain joins TRBV7-2 and TRBJ2-5; 10 bases are a match to TRBD2. This CDR3 contains 16 residues. Germline loops: CDR1 SGHTA, CDR2 FQGNSA. V trimming: 0 bases; J trimming: 1 base; junction bases outside the gene matches: 2. CDR3 in amino acids: CASSLARTSGQETQYF. CDR3 in DNA: TGTGCCAGCAGCTTAGCGAGGACTAGCGGCCAAGAGACCCAGTACTTC.

V is TRBV5-1 and J is TRBJ2-1, with D possibly called TRBD1 or TRBD2 (5 bases each). V lost 8 bases and J 2 bases, leaving 14 bases between the germline ends. The CDR3 is made up of 14 amino acids. Germline-derived CDR1 and CDR2 are SGHRS and YFSETQ. This chain's CDR3 is CASTGPSTYNEQFF. DNA for the CDR3: TGCGCCAGTACGGGACCATCGACCTACAATGAGCAGTTCTTC.

The genes are TRBV6-2 or TRBV6-3 and TRBJ2-3, with 8 bases matching TRBD2. CDR1 MNHEY and CDR2 SVGEGT come from the germline V gene. V was pared by 4 bases and J by 0 bases, with 15 bases of the junction left unmatched. This CDR3 region has 19 residues. CDR3 amino acids: CASSFNPSLAETSTDTQYF. The DNA of the CDR3 is TGTGCCAGCAGTTTCAACCCTTCACTAGCGGAAACTAGCACAGATACGCAGTATTTT.

This clonotype was detected many times. The J gene is TRBJ1-2, the V gene TRBV7-8, with D hard to call. The CDR3 consists of 15 residues. The ends were cut back, 4 bases at V and 5 bases at J, with 17 bases in the middle. Per germline, CDR1 SGHVS and CDR2 FQNEAQ. CDR3 sequence (DNA): TGTGCCAGCAGCTGGACCCCTACCCAGCAATATGGCTACACCTTC. Its protein is CASSWTPTQQYGYTF.

J is TRBJ2-5 and V is TRBV6-1, with 7 bases matching TRBD1. This CDR3 comprises 13 residues. V lost 11 bases, J lost 5 bases, and 11 bases stayed unmatched. Per the germline V gene, CDR1 is MNHNS and CDR2 is SASEGT. This chain's CDR3 is CAGQESPGETQYF. As DNA, the CDR3 is TGTGCCGGACAGGAATCCCCTGGGGAGACCCAGTACTTC.

This clonotype was picked up one time. CDR3 DNA: TGTGCCAGCAGGACGACAGGGCTTAACTATGGCTACACCTTC. It encodes CASRTTGLNYGYTF. The chain has TRBV2 and TRBJ1-2, with 7 bases matching TRBD1. J lost 1 base, V lost 6 bases, and 5 bases had no gene match. Germline loops: CDR1 SNHLY, CDR2 FYNNEI. The CDR3 has 14 residues. The variable domain in full, with the rest retrieved from reference TRBV2 and TRBJ1-2, is EPEVTQTPSHQVTQMGQEVILRCVPISNHLYFYWYRQILGQKVEFLVSFYNNEISEKSEIFDDQFSVERPDGSNFTLKIRSTKLEDSAMYFCASRTTGLNYGYTFGSGTRLTVV.

The CDR3 sequence: CSARDLTSVTYEQYF. CDR3 nucleotide sequence: TGCAGTGCTAGAGACCTGACTAGCGTCACCTACGAGCAGTACTTC. The chain joins TRBV20-1 to TRBJ2-7, with TRBD2 matching 8 bases. This CDR3 region has 15 residues. With V trimmed by 0 bases and J by 2 bases, 6 bases remained unmatched. Germline loops: CDR1 DFQATT, CDR2 SNEGSKA (reference sequence).

This clonotype occurred a few times. The rearrangement links TRBV7-2 to TRBJ2-2, with D unclear. The ends were cut back, 5 bases at V and 6 bases at J, with 10 bases in the middle. CDR1 is SGHTA, CDR2 FQGNSA, per germline. The CDR3 has 13 residues. The CDR3 reads CASSLLASGELFF. The CDR3 nucleotides are TGTGCCAGCAGCCTCCTTGCGTCCGGGGAGCTGTTTTTT.

The chain carries TRBV19 and TRBJ1-1; D call uncertain. V was cut by 7 bases and J by 4 bases, with 16 bases left in between. Germline V gene data show CDR1 as LNHDA and CDR2 as SQIVND (reference sequence). The CDR3 has 14 amino acids. CDR3 bases: TGTGCCAGTACGCGCTCTCCCTGGAGCACTGAAGCTTTCTTT. Translated, it gives CASTRSPWSTEAFF. Combining the CDR3 with reference TRBV19 and TRBJ1-1 gives the whole variable domain DGGITQSPKYLFRKEGQNVTLSCEQNLNHDAMYWYRQDPGQGLRLIYYSQIVNDFQKGDIAEGYSVSREKKESFPLTVTSAQKNPTAFYLCASTRSPWSTEAFFGQGTRLTVV.

This clonotype showed up many times. This chain uses TRBV7-2 with TRBJ2-4; either TRBD1 or TRBD2 may supply D (6 bases each). V lost 5 bases to trimming and J lost 7 bases, with 27 bases between them. The CDR3 length is 18 residues. Per germline, CDR1 SGHTA and CDR2 FQGNSA. The CDR3 DNA sequence: TGTGCCAGCAGCCCCGCCCCAACAGGGAGGCATTTATCGAACATTCAGTACTTC. Protein sequence: CASSPAPTGRHLSNIQYF.

The chain is built from TRBV7-8 and TRBJ1-1; D gene ambiguous. Per germline, CDR1 SGHVS and CDR2 FQNEAQ. Trimming removed 5 bases at V and 4 bases at J, with 14 bases between. The CDR3 is 14 amino acids. The CDR3 bases are TGTGCCAGCAGCCCCCGGACGAGGGCCACTGAAGCTTTCTTT. Protein product: CASSPRTRATEAFF.

This chain uses TRBV6-2 or TRBV6-3 with TRBJ2-7; unclear D gene. This CDR3 region has 16 residues. Trimming shortened V by 3 bases and J by 3 bases, and 18 bases separated the two germline ends. Per the germline V gene, CDR1 is MNHEY and CDR2 is SVGEGT. The CDR3 is CASSYRVGETYYEQYF. The CDR3 DNA is TGTGCCAGCAGTTATAGGGTCGGAGAGACTTACTACGAGCAGTACTTC.

This chain uses TRBV7-2 with TRBJ2-4; TRBD1 might be the D (6 bases). Trimming stripped 3 bases from V and 6 bases from J, with 18 bases between. From germline, CDR1 is SGHTA and CDR2 FQGNSA. The CDR3 is 16 amino acids. This chain's CDR3 is CASSLTLGRGRNIQYF. Written as DNA, the CDR3 is TGTGCCAGCAGCTTGACCCTGGGCAGGGGACGAAACATTCAGTACTTC.

This chain links TRBV2 with TRBJ2-2; weak D call: TRBD2 (6 bases). Germline CDR1 and CDR2: SNHLY and FYNNEI. The CDR3 extends over 14 amino acids. The V gene lost 6 bases and the J gene lost 4 bases, with 12 bases spanning the gap. CDR3 nucleotides: TGTGCCAGCAGGGTAGAAGCGGGCACCGGGGAGCTGTTTTTT. This gives the protein CASRVEAGTGELFF.

The rearrangement joins TRBV12-5 to TRBJ2-1; D is uncertain. Trimming pared 6 bases from V and 10 bases from J, leaving 13 bases between. This CDR3 has 12 amino acids. Germline V gives CDR1 LGHNT, CDR2 FRNRAP. The CDR3 sequence is CASGFAEVEQFF. In DNA form, the CDR3 reads TGTGCTAGTGGATTTGCCGAGGTCGAGCAGTTCTTC.

This clonotype was counted a few times. The chain uses TRBV20-1 and TRBJ2-1; the match to TRBD2 covers 8 bases. The ends lost 6 bases at V and 0 bases at J; junction bases unmatched: 7. Germline values: CDR1 DFQATT, CDR2 SNEGSKA (reference sequence). The CDR3 totals 15 residues. CDR3 in amino acids: CSATSGGNSYNEQFF. In DNA, the CDR3 is TGCAGTGCCACGAGCGGGGGCAACTCCTACAATGAGCAGTTCTTC.

This clonotype was observed once. The J gene is TRBJ2-7, the V gene TRBV28; TRBD2 aligns across 14 bases. V lost 6 bases to trimming and J lost 4 bases; unmatched junction nucleotides: 11. The CDR3 length is 17 residues. Germline CDR1 and CDR2: MDHEN and SYDVKM. Here the CDR3 reads CASRPRRLAGGPYEQYF. The CDR3 nucleotides are TGTGCCAGCAGGCCTCGACGACTAGCGGGGGGGCCTTACGAGCAGTACTTC.

This sequence joins TRBV6-6 and TRBJ1-6; TRBD1 is a possible D gene (5 bases). CDR1 and CDR2 from the germline V gene are MNHNY and SVGAGI (reference sequence). The V end was cut by 6 bases, the J end by 7 bases, with 19 bases between. This CDR3 contains 16 residues. The CDR3, as DNA: TGTGCCAGCAGAGATTTTTTGGGGACGCCGAATTCACCCCTCCACTTT. This encodes CASRDFLGTPNSPLHF.

The chain employs TRBV7-2 and TRBJ2-7; 8 bases map to TRBD2. The V segment lost 5 bases and the J segment 5 bases; nucleotides outside the gene matches: 8. Germline CDR1 and CDR2: SGHTA and FQGNSA. The CDR3 is 14 residues long. This chain's CDR3 is CASSVGLEGDEQYF. CDR3 in DNA: TGTGCCAGCAGCGTGGGACTAGAGGGAGACGAGCAGTACTTC.

This rearrangement joins TRBV2 to TRBJ1-4, with a weak D call TRBD1 (6 bases). CDR3 length: 15 residues. The V end was cut by 6 bases, the J end by 2 bases, with 13 bases between. CDR1 is SNHLY, CDR2 FYNNEI, per germline. CDR3 DNA sequence: TGTGCCAGCAGACTGACAGGACTGACTAATGAAAAACTGTTTTTT. It is translated as CASRLTGLTNEKLFF.

This clonotype was observed a handful of times. The chain carries TRBV7-2 and TRBJ2-1, with 9 bases that match TRBD2. V lost 4 bases to trimming and J lost 4 bases; unmatched junction nucleotides: 5. This CDR3 comprises 15 residues. Germline V gene lookup returns CDR1 SGHTA and CDR2 FQGNSA. In nucleotides, the CDR3 is TGTGCCAGCAGCTACACTAGCGGGTATTACAATGAGCAGTTCTTC. Translating gives CASSYTSGYYNEQFF.

This chain joins TRBV20-1 and TRBJ1-5; 7 bases line up with TRBD1. Germline lookup yields CDR1 DFQATT and CDR2 SNEGSKA (reference sequence). After removal of 4 bases from V and 2 bases from J, the junction contained 5 bases not matched to a gene. The CDR3 spans 14 residues. This CDR3 is CSANRGSGNQPQHF. Written as DNA, the CDR3 is TGCAGTGCTAACAGGGGATCAGGCAATCAGCCCCAGCATTTT.

The J gene is TRBJ1-1, the V gene TRBV9, with D possibly matching TRBD1 (6 bases). Trimming removed 4 bases from V and 1 base from J, with 14 bases in between. The CDR3 covers 15 residues. Germline values: CDR1 SGDLS, CDR2 YYNGEE. As DNA, the CDR3 is TGTGCCAGCAGCCCCCGACAGGCGGCGAACACTGAAGCTTTCTTT. It codes for CASSPRQAANTEAFF.

The V call is TRBV19, the J call TRBJ2-1, with a tentative D call TRBD1 (6 bases). The CDR3 has 15 amino acids. With 4 bases removed from V and 5 bases from J, the gap between germline ends came to 15 bases. Germline V lookup: CDR1 LNHDA, CDR2 SQIVND (reference sequence). CDR3 amino acids: CASSTTGILNNEQFF. The CDR3 DNA follows: TGTGCCAGTAGTACCACAGGGATACTAAACAATGAGCAGTTCTTC.

CDR3 coding DNA: TGCAGTGCTAGCAGCCTGTTTGACGAGAGCGAGCAGTACTTC. Its protein product is CSASSLFDESEQYF. The chain has TRBV20-1 and TRBJ2-7; D is ambiguous. Germline CDR1 DFQATT, CDR2 SNEGSKA (reference sequence). There are 14 residues in the CDR3. Trimming removed 3 bases at V and 6 bases at J, with 18 bases between.

There are a few counts of this clonotype. CDR3 DNA sequence: TGTGCCAGCAGCCGGACAGCCTCCTCCTACGAGCAGTACTTC. Translated: CASSRTASSYEQYF. The rearrangement joins TRBV7-2 to TRBJ2-7; D is possibly TRBD1 (6 bases). V gave up 5 bases and J gave up 0 bases, with 11 bases separating them. Germline values: CDR1 SGHTA, CDR2 FQGNSA. The CDR3 is made up of 14 amino acids.

The CDR3 region has the DNA TGTGCCAGCAGCAGGGGCTGGCGGCGAGATACGCAGTATTTT. Its protein is CASSRGWRRDTQYF. The chain couples TRBV12-3 or TRBV12-4 to TRBJ2-3; D is possibly TRBD1 (6 bases). V gave up 6 bases and J gave up 5 bases, with 15 bases separating them. This CDR3 comprises 14 residues.